Shown below are 27 T cell receptor beta chains from a single sample sequenced in a study of blood T cells in healthy people across ages. Primers used in a second PCR of roughly 6 to 11 cycles were a sample-barcoded 5' primer and a J-beta primer mix. From the 5' RACE reads, TCRdb called clonotypes with MiXCR, one entry per CDR3 protein. The table has hundreds of thousands of distinct CDR3 sequences, 50% to 60% seen once. Sequencing was done on a sample of blood. The receptors stem from a man between 60 and 75 years old in good health.

The rearrangement joins TRBV12-3 or TRBV12-4 to TRBJ1-1; D gene uncertain. Trimming shortened V by 7 bases and J by 3 bases, and 15 bases separated the two germline ends. This CDR3 comprises 14 residues. The DNA for the CDR3 is TGTGCCAGCACCGAGGGAGGCCCTCACACTGAAGCTTTCTTT. Protein product: CASTEGGPHTEAFF.

The chain employs TRBV12-3 or TRBV12-4 and TRBJ1-6; tentative D call: TRBD1 (6 bases). The CDR3 is made up of 16 amino acids. V gave up 6 bases and J gave up 0 bases, with 12 bases separating them. CDR3 loop: CASRSGQSSYNSPLHF. The CDR3 DNA reads TGTGCCAGCAGGAGCGGACAGAGCTCCTATAATTCACCCCTCCACTTT.

This clonotype was picked up a small number of times. The chain carries TRBV29-1 and TRBJ2-5; 7 positions match TRBD2. The CDR3 contains 12 residues. Germline loops: CDR1 SQVTM, CDR2 ANQGSEA. Trimming took 6 bases from V and 1 from J; bases not matched to a gene: 2. The CDR3 sequence is CSVGEGQETQYF. The CDR3 nucleotides read TGCAGCGTCGGGGAGGGCCAAGAGACCCAGTACTTC.

The J gene is TRBJ2-6, the V gene TRBV28; 11 nucleotides match TRBD2. Germline CDR1 reads MDHEN; CDR2 reads SYDVKM. Unmatched junction bases numbered 10, after V lost 9 bases and J lost 0 bases. CDR3 length equals 18 residues. The CDR3 region has the DNA TGTGCCAGGGACGCCGGACTAGCGGGCCGCTCTGGGGCCAACGTCCTGACTTTC. This encodes CARDAGLAGRSGANVLTF.

The table lists this clonotype with a few counts. The junction does not match germline at one end; this may be a read error. The chain recombines TRBV6-5 with TRBJ2-3, with 13 bases that match TRBD2. Germline-derived CDR1 and CDR2 are MNHEY and SVGAGI. The CDR3 runs to 15 residues. In DNA form, the CDR3 reads TGTGTCAGCAAACGGAAACTAGCGGGGGGGGATACGCAGTATTTT. It specifies CVSKRKLAGGDTQYF.

This chain joins TRBV20-1 and TRBJ2-7; 11 bases map to TRBD2. The V and J ends lost 6 bases and 0 bases, in that order; junction bases with no gene match: 10. The CDR3 covers 16 residues. Germline V CDR1 and CDR2: DFQATT, SNEGSKA (reference sequence). CDR3 sequence: CSAPRGGTSGSYEQYF. CDR3 bases: TGCAGTGCCCCCCGGGGTGGGACTAGCGGCTCCTACGAGCAGTACTTC.

V gene TRBV29-1 combines with J gene TRBJ2-1; D may match TRBD1 or TRBD2 (5 bases each). The CDR3 spans 15 residues. V shed 1 base and J shed 8 bases, with 18 bases lying between them. From germline, CDR1 is SQVTM and CDR2 ANQGSEA. For the CDR3, the DNA is TGCAGCGTTGAAGTGGGGCTAGCCGGGGCGGATGAGCAGTTCTTC. This codes for CSVEVGLAGADEQFF.

The rearrangement joins TRBV28 to TRBJ1-2; D gene uncertain. From germline, CDR1 is MDHEN and CDR2 SYDVKM. The germline V and J ends were trimmed by 8 bases and 2 bases, with 12 bases remaining between them. The CDR3 is 13 residues long. CDR3 in DNA: TGTGCCAGCGGGGTCTTCTTGAACTATGGCTACACCTTC. Translation gives CASGVFLNYGYTF.

This clonotype has a handful of counts. The rearrangement links TRBV10-3 to TRBJ2-7; D is ambiguous. The length of the CDR3 is 12 residues. Trimming removed 2 bases from V and 7 bases from J, with 9 bases in between. CDR1 and CDR2 (germline): ENHRY, SYGVKD. The CDR3 reads CAISETIMEQYF. The CDR3 coding sequence is TGTGCCATCAGTGAGACTATCATGGAGCAGTACTTC.

CDR3 residues: CASSVSLAGTDTQYF. In DNA, the CDR3 is TGTGCCAGCAGCGTGAGCCTAGCGGGCACAGATACGCAGTATTTT. The chain couples TRBV9 to TRBJ2-3; 7 nucleotides match TRBD2. Germline V CDR1 and CDR2: SGDLS, YYNGEE. The CDR3 is 15 amino acids. With V trimmed by 2 bases and J by 1 base, 4 bases remained unmatched.

The gene calls are TRBV6-2 or TRBV6-3 and TRBJ2-1; 8 positions agree with TRBD2. Germline CDR1 and CDR2: MNHEY and SVGEGT. V shed 0 bases and J 4 bases; nucleotides not matched to a gene: 2. This CDR3 is 15 amino acids long. The CDR3 protein is CASSYSRGGYNEQFF. CDR3 coding DNA: TGTGCCAGCAGTTACTCCCGGGGGGGTTACAATGAGCAGTTCTTC.

In this sample, this clonotype turned up a few times. The CDR3 protein is CASSAGRSGANVLTF. DNA for the CDR3: TGTGCCAGCAGCGCCGGGCGCTCTGGGGCCAACGTCCTGACTTTC. The chain has TRBV7-9 and TRBJ2-6; D ambiguous. Trimming removed 5 bases from V and 0 bases from J, with 8 bases in between. CDR3 size: 15 residues. Germline V gives CDR1 SEHNR, CDR2 FQNEAQ (reference sequence).

A few counts support this clonotype. The rearrangement joins TRBV10-3 to TRBJ1-2, with TRBD1 matching over 7 bases. CDR3 length: 16 amino acids. The V segment lost 3 bases and the J segment 0 bases; nucleotides outside the gene matches: 7. CDR1 ENHRY and CDR2 SYGVKD come from the germline V gene. The CDR3 DNA reads as TGTGCCATCAGTGACTTGACAGGGTTCACTAACTATGGCTACACCTTC. Its translation is CAISDLTGFTNYGYTF.

The chain has TRBV25-1 and TRBJ2-2; D gene unclear. Trimming shortened V by 7 bases and J by 3 bases, and 3 bases separated the two germline ends. The germline gives CDR1 MGHDK, CDR2 SYGVNS. The CDR3 runs to 11 residues. In DNA, the CDR3 is TGTGCCAGCATCGACACCGGGGAGCTGTTTTTT. It codes for CASIDTGELFF.

This clonotype has more than one count but fewer than ten. This chain connects TRBV13 to TRBJ2-7; D is uncertain. The V gene lost 1 base and the J gene lost 6 bases, with 19 bases spanning the gap. CDR1 is PRHDT, CDR2 FYEKMQ, per germline (reference sequence). The CDR3 is made up of 16 amino acids. CDR3 sequence (DNA): TGTGCCAGCAGCTTAGTTAGTAACCCCGGTCGTGTCGAGCAGTACTTC. Residues: CASSLVSNPGRVEQYF.

The V call is TRBV12-3 or TRBV12-4, the J call TRBJ2-1; maybe TRBD2 (5 bases). CDR3 length: 14 amino acids. V gave up 4 bases and J gave up 0 bases, with 7 bases separating them. In DNA form, the CDR3 reads TGTGCCAGCAGTTGGAGGTTCTCCTACAATGAGCAGTTCTTC. Amino acid sequence: CASSWRFSYNEQFF.

The chain employs TRBV7-3 and TRBJ2-5, with TRBD1 as a possible D gene (6 bases). Germline CDR1 and CDR2: SGHTA and FQGTGA. The CDR3 runs to 13 residues. Trimming shortened V by 0 bases and J by 11 bases, and 13 bases separated the two germline ends. CDR3 nucleotides: TGTGCCAGCAGCTTAACGGCGGACAGTGAGCAGTACTTC. Translating it yields CASSLTADSEQYF.

This CDR3 reads CASSGIESGEQFF. As DNA, the CDR3 is TGTGCCAGCAGTGGCATTGAATCAGGAGAGCAGTTCTTC. The chain uses TRBV6-4 and TRBJ2-1, with D uncertain. The CDR3 runs 13 residues. Trimming cost V 4 bases and J 10 bases, with 14 bases left between them. Looked up from germline, CDR1 is MRHNA and CDR2 is SNTAGT.

A single count supports this clonotype. This chain connects TRBV5-6 to TRBJ2-1, with D maybe TRBD1 (6 bases). Deletions cut 2 bases from V and 6 bases from J, with 15 bases between. There are 15 residues in the CDR3. Germline V CDR1 and CDR2: SGHDT, YYEEEE. DNA of the CDR3: TGTGCCAGCAGCTTCTGGGGGCCACGTTCCAATGAGCAGTTCTTC. This gives the protein CASSFWGPRSNEQFF.

The chain couples TRBV6-5 to TRBJ2-4; TRBD1 aligns across 10 bases. Judging by the DNA end, TRBJ2-7 fits better; the J call may be wrong. The CDR3 runs 15 residues. Germline V CDR1 and CDR2: MNHEY, SVGAGI. The CDR3 DNA reads as TGTGCCAGCAGGACAGGGGGCCGAGGCAAGGACGAGCAGTACTTC. Protein product: CASRTGGRGKDEQYF.

At least ten counts were recorded for this clonotype. This chain joins TRBV3-1 and TRBJ2-1, with TRBD1 as a possible D gene (5 bases). Germline V CDR1 and CDR2: LGHDT, YNNKEL (reference sequence). The CDR3 runs 14 residues. Trimming stripped 1 base from V and 8 bases from J, with 12 bases between. CDR3 bases: TGTGCCAGCAGCCAAGGTCGGGCAGGGCATGAGCAGTTCTTC. Protein product: CASSQGRAGHEQFF.

The genes are TRBV4-2 and TRBJ1-6, with 9 bases fitting TRBD1. Trimming removed 5 bases from V and 10 bases from J; junction bases left unmatched: 9. The CDR3 has 15 residues. Germline V lookup: CDR1 LGHNA, CDR2 YNFKEQ. The CDR3: CASSLGQGTRSPLHF. In nucleotides, the CDR3 is TGTGCCAGCAGCTTAGGACAGGGGACGAGGTCACCCCTCCACTTT.

The V and J genes are TRBV12-3 or TRBV12-4 and TRBJ2-3; D not certain. The CDR3 is 13 residues long. The V end lost 8 bases, the J end lost 6 bases, and 15 bases lay between the germline ends. The CDR3, as DNA: TGTGCCAGCGGCTCTAGTGTTCGTGATACGCAGTATTTT. Translation: CASGSSVRDTQYF.

The V gene is TRBV7-2, the J gene TRBJ2-1; maybe TRBD2 (5 bases). V shed 1 base and J shed 8 bases, with 15 bases lying between them. Germline assignment: CDR1 SGHTA and CDR2 FQGNSA. The CDR3 length is 15 residues. CDR3 sequence: CASSLEGFAGDEQFF. As DNA, the CDR3 is TGTGCCAGCAGCTTAGAGGGTTTCGCCGGGGATGAGCAGTTCTTC.

This clonotype appeared once. The chain joins TRBV2 to TRBJ2-2; unclear D gene. The CDR3 covers 13 residues. Trimming shortened V by 7 bases and J by 12 bases, and 18 bases separated the two germline ends. Germline CDR1 reads SNHLY; CDR2 reads FYNNEI. CDR3: CASTLRAPLQLFF. The DNA for the CDR3 is TGTGCCAGCACCCTGCGCGCCCCATTGCAGCTGTTTTTT.

J is TRBJ2-7 and V is TRBV20-1; possibly TRBD1 for D (7 bases). The ends were cut back, 3 bases at V and 8 bases at J, with 14 bases in the middle. This CDR3 comprises 12 residues. Germline V gives CDR1 DFQATT, CDR2 SNEGSKA (reference sequence). In DNA form, the CDR3 reads TGCAGTGCTAGGTCCCAGGGGGGCAAGCAGTACTTC. It specifies CSARSQGGKQYF.

This clonotype was picked up a small number of times. J is TRBJ2-1 and V is TRBV20-1; D unresolved. The CDR3 covers 14 residues. Germline V lookup: CDR1 DFQATT, CDR2 SNEGSKA (reference sequence). Trimming left V 3 bases short and J 5 bases short, with 14 bases between. CDR3 coding DNA: TGCAGTGCTAGGACGGTTGAGGCCCACAATGAGCAGTTCTTC. This codes for CSARTVEAHNEQFF.